Below are 19 T cell receptor beta chains sequenced from a single sample in a study of metastatic and nonmetastatic thyroid tumors. No patient had received any treatment before thyroid surgery. TCRdb re-clonotyped the PCR reads through MiXCR. The table has fewer than 35,000 clones, 25% to 35% seen once. Specimen: blood. The source of these receptors is a female donor with papillary thyroid cancer or a benign thyroid nodule (not recorded which). Some clones in this sample may be carry-over from other donors' samples.

The CDR3 sequence: CASTVTQGSGEQYF. CDR3 DNA sequence: TGTGCCAGCACCGTTACACAAGGAAGTGGCGAGCAGTACTTC. The chain is built from TRBV12-3 or TRBV12-4 and TRBJ2-7; D is unclear. CDR3 length: 14 residues. V shed 7 bases and J shed 6 bases, with 19 bases lying between them.

The chain combines TRBV11-3 with TRBJ1-1; D unclear. Trimming shortened V by 3 bases and J by 1 base, and 9 bases separated the two germline ends. This CDR3 has 14 amino acids. Germline CDR1 reads SGHNT; CDR2 reads YENEEA. This CDR3 reads CASSLGVANTEAFF. CDR3 coding DNA: TGTGCCAGCAGCTTGGGCGTCGCGAACACTGAAGCTTTCTTT.

This clone occurred a few times. V is TRBV27 and J is TRBJ2-2; TRBD2 agrees at 14 bases. Germline trimming cut 3 bases from V and 5 bases from J; bases unmatched to any gene: 2. CDR3 length: 16 amino acids. Germline V gene sequence: CDR1 MNHEY, CDR2 SMNVEV (reference sequence). This chain's CDR3 is CASSLTSGRDTGELFF. CDR3 coding DNA: TGTGCCAGCAGTTTGACTAGCGGGAGGGATACCGGGGAGCTGTTTTTT.

Points on this clone: The germline gene is not matched at one end of the junction; a read error may be the cause. The chain employs TRBV6-1 and TRBJ1-4; D gene uncertain. Germline V CDR1 and CDR2: MNHNS, SASEGT. This CDR3 contains 18 residues. CDR3 bases: TGTGCCAGCAGTGAAGAGGGCTTCTGGAGTAGCGAGAATGAAAAACCGTTTTTT. This translates into CASSEEGFWSSENEKPFF.

This clone was found once. The chain couples TRBV6-1 to TRBJ1-1; no reliable D call. This CDR3 is 13 amino acids long. The V end was cut by 7 bases, the J end by 4 bases, with 13 bases between. CDR1 MNHNS and CDR2 SASEGT come from the germline V gene. The chain's CDR3 is CASTNTAITEAFF. CDR3 bases: TGTGCCAGCACCAACACAGCAATCACTGAAGCTTTCTTT.

This clone was counted ten times or more. The same CDR3 can be traced to other DNA sequences in this sample. This chain links TRBV20-1 with TRBJ2-2; D gene unclear. The germline gives CDR1 DFQATT, CDR2 SNEGSKA (reference sequence). V lost 2 bases to trimming and J lost 5 bases, with 6 bases between them. The CDR3 contains 12 residues. The CDR3 protein is CSARFVTGELFF. CDR3 coding DNA: TGCAGTGCTAGATTCGTGACCGGGGAGCTGTTTTTT.

Concerning this clone: At one boundary the junction diverges from the germline segment, which might be a read error. The chain has TRBV28 and TRBJ1-2, with TRBD1 as a possible D gene (5 bases). CDR1 is MDHEN and CDR2 is SYDVKM in the germline V gene. The CDR3 has 13 amino acids. This CDR3 is CAGSLVTEYGYTF. The CDR3 DNA reads TGTGCCGGCAGTCTCGTGACAGAATATGGCTACACCTTC.

The chain is built from TRBV6-2 or TRBV6-3 and TRBJ1-1; D is perhaps TRBD1 (6 bases). Trimming pared 4 bases from V and 1 base from J, leaving 13 bases between. Germline values: CDR1 MNHEY, CDR2 SVGEGT. The CDR3 has 15 residues. CDR3 protein: CASSFYGGANTEAFF. The CDR3 DNA follows: TGTGCCAGCAGTTTTTATGGGGGCGCGAACACTGAAGCTTTCTTT.

This clone was detected ten times or more. The chain uses TRBV5-1 and TRBJ2-3; 7 positions agree with TRBD2. V was clipped by 5 bases and J by 3 bases; unmatched bases: 3. The CDR3 contains 13 residues. Germline V gives CDR1 SGHRS, CDR2 YFSETQ. The CDR3 nucleotides are TGCGCCAGCAGGGGGAGGGCGACAGATACGCAGTATTTT. It specifies CASRGRATDTQYF.

The chain carries TRBV27 and TRBJ2-1, with TRBD2 identical over 7 bases. Losses at the gene ends were 4 bases for V and 3 bases for J; bases not matched to a gene: 6. The germline CDR1 and CDR2 sequences are MNHEY and SMNVEV (reference sequence). The CDR3 loop spans 15 amino acids. The CDR3 loop is CASSWGLNRYNEQFF. The CDR3 coding sequence is TGTGCCAGCAGTTGGGGACTAAATCGCTACAATGAGCAGTTCTTC.

In its sample, this clone was seen a few times. The J gene is TRBJ2-7, the V gene TRBV6-1, with 9 nucleotides matching TRBD1. Germline V gene sequence: CDR1 MNHNS, CDR2 SASEGT. J was trimmed by 0 bases and V by 4 bases; bases with no gene match: 4. CDR3 length: 15 amino acids. The CDR3 DNA is TGTGCCAGCAGTGTGGACAGGGGCTTCTCCTACGAGCAGTACTTC. Translated: CASSVDRGFSYEQYF.

This clone was counted between two and nine times. The V call is TRBV24-1, the J call TRBJ2-3; 9 bases agree with TRBD1. The CDR3 length is 15 residues. The germline CDR1 and CDR2 sequences are KGHDR and SFDVKD. Trimming cost V 1 base and J 5 bases; bases outside gene matches: 3. The CDR3, as DNA: TGTGCCACCAGTGATTTTAGGACAGGGGTAGATACGCAGTATTTT. Amino acids: CATSDFRTGVDTQYF.

The chain recombines TRBV12-3 or TRBV12-4 with TRBJ2-3; 7 nucleotides align to TRBD2. Trimming removed 4 bases from V and 2 bases from J; junction bases left unmatched: 9. The CDR3 runs 16 residues. CDR3: CASSSMGGKNTDTQYF. In nucleotides, the CDR3 is TGTGCCAGCAGTTCGATGGGAGGGAAAAACACAGATACGCAGTATTTT.

This clone was seen repeatedly, ten times or more. This may stem from a read error, because a much larger clone lies one nucleotide away. V and J are TRBV30 and TRBJ2-7; 8 nucleotides line up with TRBD2. Germline assignment: CDR1 GTSNPN and CDR2 SVGIG (reference sequence). The CDR3 has 14 amino acids. After removal of 4 bases from V and 0 bases from J, the junction contained 5 bases not matched to a gene. This CDR3 reads CAWNSGAASYEQYF. The DNA of the CDR3 is TGTGCCTGGAATAGCGGGGCCGCCTCCTACGAGCAGTACTTC.

A few counts support this clone. The rearrangement uses TRBV6-1 and TRBJ2-7; D is unresolved. CDR1 is MNHNS and CDR2 is SASEGT in the germline V gene. V lost 3 bases, J lost 5 bases, and 8 bases lay in between. The CDR3 length is 12 residues. CDR3 DNA sequence: TGTGCCAGCAGTGATTGGCCCCACGAGCAGTACTTC. Amino acid sequence: CASSDWPHEQYF.

V is TRBV20-1 and J is TRBJ2-1, with 12 bases aligning to TRBD2. The CDR3 length is 15 residues. CDR1 DFQATT and CDR2 SNEGSKA come from the germline V gene (reference sequence). V shed 1 base, J shed 15 bases, and the junction held 13 bases outside the gene matches. The CDR3 loop is CSARAPTSGSSEGFF. CDR3 nucleotide sequence: TGCAGTGCTAGAGCCCCGACTAGCGGGAGTTCTGAGGGGTTCTTC.

This clone was found many times. This chain joins TRBV12-3 or TRBV12-4 and TRBJ1-1, with TRBD1 matching over 7 bases. V shed 5 bases, J shed 6 bases, and the junction held 15 bases outside the gene matches. This CDR3 contains 16 residues. The CDR3 spells CASSPGQAIYYPEAFF. In nucleotides, the CDR3 is TGTGCCAGCAGTCCCGGACAGGCTATCTATTATCCTGAAGCTTTCTTT.

This clone turned up a few times. This CDR3 reads CASSDSHYEQYF. CDR3 DNA sequence: TGTGCCAGCAGTGACTCACACTACGAGCAGTACTTC. This sequence joins TRBV6-1 and TRBJ2-7; no definite D call. CDR1 and CDR2 from the germline V gene are MNHNS and SASEGT. V shed 3 bases and J shed 3 bases, with 6 bases lying between them. The CDR3 has 12 residues.

The CDR3 is CATSIETDTQYF. The CDR3 region has the DNA TGTGCCACCAGCATAGAAACAGATACGCAGTATTTT. The chain employs TRBV15 and TRBJ2-3, with D unresolved. Germline CDR1 and CDR2: LNHNV and YYDKDF (reference sequence). Trimming shortened V by 4 bases and J by 3 bases, and 5 bases separated the two germline ends. The CDR3 covers 12 residues.